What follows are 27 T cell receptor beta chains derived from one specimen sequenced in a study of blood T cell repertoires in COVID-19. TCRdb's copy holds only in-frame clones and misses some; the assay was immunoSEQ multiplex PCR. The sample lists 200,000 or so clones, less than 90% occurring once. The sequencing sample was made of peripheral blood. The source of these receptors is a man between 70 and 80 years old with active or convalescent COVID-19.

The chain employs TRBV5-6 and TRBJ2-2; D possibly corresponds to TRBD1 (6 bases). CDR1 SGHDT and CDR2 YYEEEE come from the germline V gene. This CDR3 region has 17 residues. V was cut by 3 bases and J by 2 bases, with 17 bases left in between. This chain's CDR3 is CASSWGRGRVNTGELFF. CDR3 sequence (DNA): TGTGCCAGCAGCTGGGGGCGCGGCAGGGTAAACACCGGGGAGCTGTTTTTT.

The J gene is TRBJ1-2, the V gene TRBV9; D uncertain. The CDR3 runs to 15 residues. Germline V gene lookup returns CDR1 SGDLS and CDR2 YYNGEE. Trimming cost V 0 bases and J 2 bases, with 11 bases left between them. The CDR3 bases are TGTGCCAGCAGCGTAGCGGTCACCTTAAACTATGGCTACACCTTC. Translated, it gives CASSVAVTLNYGYTF.

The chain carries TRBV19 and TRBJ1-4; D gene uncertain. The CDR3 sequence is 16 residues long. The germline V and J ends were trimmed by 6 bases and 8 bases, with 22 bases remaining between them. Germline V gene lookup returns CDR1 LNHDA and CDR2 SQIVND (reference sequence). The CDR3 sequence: CASSSMTGFKLEKLFF. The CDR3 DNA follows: TGTGCCAGTAGCAGCATGACCGGGTTCAAGTTGGAAAAACTGTTTTTT.

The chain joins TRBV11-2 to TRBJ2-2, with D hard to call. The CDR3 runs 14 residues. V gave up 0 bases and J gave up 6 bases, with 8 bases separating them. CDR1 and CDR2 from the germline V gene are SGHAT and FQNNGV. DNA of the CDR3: TGTGCCAGCAGCTTAGAGTCCGGTCCCGGGGAGCTGTTTTTT. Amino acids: CASSLESGPGELFF.

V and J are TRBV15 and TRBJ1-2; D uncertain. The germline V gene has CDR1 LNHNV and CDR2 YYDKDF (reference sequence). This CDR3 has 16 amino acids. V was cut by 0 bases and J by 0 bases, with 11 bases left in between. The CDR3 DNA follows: TGTGCCACCAGCAGAGAGGGCAGGATTTCTAACTATGGCTACACCTTC. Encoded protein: CATSREGRISNYGYTF.

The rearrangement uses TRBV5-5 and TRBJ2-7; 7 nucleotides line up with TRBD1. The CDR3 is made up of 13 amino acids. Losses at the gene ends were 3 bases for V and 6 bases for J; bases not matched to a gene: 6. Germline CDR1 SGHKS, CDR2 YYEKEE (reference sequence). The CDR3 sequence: CASSSTGPSEQYF. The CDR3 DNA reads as TGTGCCAGCAGCTCGACAGGGCCCTCCGAGCAGTACTTC.

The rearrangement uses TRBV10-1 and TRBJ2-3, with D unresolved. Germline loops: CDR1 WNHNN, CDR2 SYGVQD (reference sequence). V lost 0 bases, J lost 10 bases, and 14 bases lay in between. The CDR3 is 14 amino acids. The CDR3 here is CASSESYYLGSQYF. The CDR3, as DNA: TGCGCCAGCAGTGAGTCGTACTATCTGGGTTCGCAGTATTTT.

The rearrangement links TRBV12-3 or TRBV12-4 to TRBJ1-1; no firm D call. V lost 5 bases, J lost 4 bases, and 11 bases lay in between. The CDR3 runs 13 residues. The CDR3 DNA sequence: TGTGCCAGCAGTGTCCAATGGCCCACTGAAGCTTTCTTT. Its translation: CASSVQWPTEAFF.

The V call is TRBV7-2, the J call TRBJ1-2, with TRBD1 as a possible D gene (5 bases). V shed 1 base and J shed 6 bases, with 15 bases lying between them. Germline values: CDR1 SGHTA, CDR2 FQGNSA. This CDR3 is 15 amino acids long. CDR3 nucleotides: TGTGCCAGCAGCTTAGTTGCAGGGCTGGTGGATGGCTACACCTTC. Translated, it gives CASSLVAGLVDGYTF.

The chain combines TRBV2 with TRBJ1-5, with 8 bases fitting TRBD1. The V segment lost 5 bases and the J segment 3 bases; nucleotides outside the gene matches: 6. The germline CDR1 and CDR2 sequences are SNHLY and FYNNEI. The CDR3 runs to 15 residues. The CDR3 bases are TGTGCCAGCAGTAGGGACAGGCTAGTCAATCAGCCCCAGCATTTT. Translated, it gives CASSRDRLVNQPQHF.

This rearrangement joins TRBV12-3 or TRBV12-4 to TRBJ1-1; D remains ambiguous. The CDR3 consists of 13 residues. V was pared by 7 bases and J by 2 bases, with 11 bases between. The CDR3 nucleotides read TGTGCCAGCACCCCGGGGATCAACACTGAAGCTTTCTTT. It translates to CASTPGINTEAFF.

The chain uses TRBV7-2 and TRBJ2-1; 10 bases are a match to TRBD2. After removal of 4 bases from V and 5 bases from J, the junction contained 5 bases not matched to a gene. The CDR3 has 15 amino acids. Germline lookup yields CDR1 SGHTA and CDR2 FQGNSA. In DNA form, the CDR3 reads TGTGCCAGCAGCTATAGCGGGAGGACGCACAATGAGCAGTTCTTC. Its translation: CASSYSGRTHNEQFF. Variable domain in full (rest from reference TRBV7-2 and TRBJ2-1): GAGVSQSPSNKVTEKGKDVELRCDPISGHTALYWYRQSLGQGLEFLIYFQGNSAPDKSGLPSDRFSAERTGGSVSTLTIQRTQQEDSAVYLCASSYSGRTHNEQFFGPGTRLTVL.

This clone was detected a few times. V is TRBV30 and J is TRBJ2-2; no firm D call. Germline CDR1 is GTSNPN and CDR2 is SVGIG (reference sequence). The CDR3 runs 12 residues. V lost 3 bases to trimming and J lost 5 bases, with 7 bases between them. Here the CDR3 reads CAWSKSTGELFF. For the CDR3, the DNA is TGTGCCTGGAGCAAATCAACCGGGGAGCTGTTTTTT.

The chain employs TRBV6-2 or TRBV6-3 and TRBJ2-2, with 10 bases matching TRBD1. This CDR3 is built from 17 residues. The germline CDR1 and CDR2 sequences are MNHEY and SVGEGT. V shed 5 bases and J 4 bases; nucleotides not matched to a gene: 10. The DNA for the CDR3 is TGTGCCAGCAGTGACGACAGGGGGCCCCGGGTCACCGGGGAGCTGTTTTTT. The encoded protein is CASSDDRGPRVTGELFF.

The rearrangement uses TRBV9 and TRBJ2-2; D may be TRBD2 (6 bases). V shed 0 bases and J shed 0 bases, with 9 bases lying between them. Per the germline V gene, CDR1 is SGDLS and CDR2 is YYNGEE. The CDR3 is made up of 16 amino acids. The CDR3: CASSVGASANTGELFF. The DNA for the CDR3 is TGTGCCAGCAGCGTAGGGGCTAGCGCGAACACCGGGGAGCTGTTTTTT.

The CDR3 sequence: CASSYGTGTGANVLTF. The CDR3 DNA sequence: TGTGCCAGCAGTTACGGAACGGGAACCGGGGCCAACGTCCTGACTTTC. This sequence joins TRBV6-5 and TRBJ2-6, with D possibly TRBD2 on 5 matching bases. Trimming pared 2 bases from V and 4 bases from J, leaving 12 bases between. The CDR3 has 16 amino acids. Germline CDR1 and CDR2: MNHEY and SVGAGI.

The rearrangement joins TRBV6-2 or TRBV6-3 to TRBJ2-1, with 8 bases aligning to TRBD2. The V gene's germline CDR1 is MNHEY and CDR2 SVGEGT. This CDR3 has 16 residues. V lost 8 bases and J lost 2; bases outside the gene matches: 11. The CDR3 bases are TGTGCCAGCCGCCCGGGAGGGCCTACCGCCTACAATGAGCAGTTCTTC. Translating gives CASRPGGPTAYNEQFF.

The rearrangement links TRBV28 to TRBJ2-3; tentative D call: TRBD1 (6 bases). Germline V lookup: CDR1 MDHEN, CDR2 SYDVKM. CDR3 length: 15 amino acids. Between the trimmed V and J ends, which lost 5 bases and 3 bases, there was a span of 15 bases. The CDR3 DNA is TGTGCCAGCAGTAAACAGGGTAGAGTGACAGATACGCAGTATTTT. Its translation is CASSKQGRVTDTQYF. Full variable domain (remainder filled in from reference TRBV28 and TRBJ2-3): DVKVTQSSRYLVKRTGEKVFLECVQDMDHENMFWYRQDPGLGLRLIYFSYDVKMKEKGDIPEGYSVSREKKERFSLILESASTNQTSMYLCASSKQGRVTDTQYFGPGTRLTVL.

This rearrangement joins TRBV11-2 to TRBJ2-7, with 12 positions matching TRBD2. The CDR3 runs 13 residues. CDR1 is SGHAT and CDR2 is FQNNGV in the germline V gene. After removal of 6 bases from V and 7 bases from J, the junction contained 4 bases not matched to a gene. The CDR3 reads CASSLAGGREQYF. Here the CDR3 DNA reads TGTGCCAGCAGTCTAGCGGGGGGGCGGGAGCAGTACTTC.

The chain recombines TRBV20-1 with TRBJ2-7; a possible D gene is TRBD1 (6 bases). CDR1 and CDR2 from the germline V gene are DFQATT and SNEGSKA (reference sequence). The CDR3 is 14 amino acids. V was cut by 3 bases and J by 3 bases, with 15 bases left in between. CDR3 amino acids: CSASLPQGNYEQYF. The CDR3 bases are TGCAGTGCTAGTCTCCCTCAGGGGAACTACGAGCAGTACTTC.

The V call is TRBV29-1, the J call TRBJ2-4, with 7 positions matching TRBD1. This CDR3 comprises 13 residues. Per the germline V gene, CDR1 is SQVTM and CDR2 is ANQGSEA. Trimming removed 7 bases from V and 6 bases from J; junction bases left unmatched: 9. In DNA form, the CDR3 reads TGCAGCGCTGGGACAGCCGGACGAAACATTCAGTACTTC. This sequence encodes CSAGTAGRNIQYF.

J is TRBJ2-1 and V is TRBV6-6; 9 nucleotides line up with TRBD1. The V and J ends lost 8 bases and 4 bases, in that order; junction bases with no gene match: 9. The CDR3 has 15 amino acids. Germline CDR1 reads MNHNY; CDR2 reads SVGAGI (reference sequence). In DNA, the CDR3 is TGTGCCAGCCGACTTACGGGACAGGGTTACAATGAGCAGTTCTTC. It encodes CASRLTGQGYNEQFF.

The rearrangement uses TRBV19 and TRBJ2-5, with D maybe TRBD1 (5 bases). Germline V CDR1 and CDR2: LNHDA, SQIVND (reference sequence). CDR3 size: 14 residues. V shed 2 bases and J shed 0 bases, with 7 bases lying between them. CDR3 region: CASSIQGNQETQYF. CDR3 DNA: TGTGCCAGTAGTATACAGGGTAACCAAGAGACCCAGTACTTC.

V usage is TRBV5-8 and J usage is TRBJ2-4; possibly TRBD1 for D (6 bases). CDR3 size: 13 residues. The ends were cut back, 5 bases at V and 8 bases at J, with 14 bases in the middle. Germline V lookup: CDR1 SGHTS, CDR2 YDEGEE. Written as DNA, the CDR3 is TGTGCCAGCAGGATTACAGCAGGGGACATTCAGTACTTC. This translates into CASRITAGDIQYF.

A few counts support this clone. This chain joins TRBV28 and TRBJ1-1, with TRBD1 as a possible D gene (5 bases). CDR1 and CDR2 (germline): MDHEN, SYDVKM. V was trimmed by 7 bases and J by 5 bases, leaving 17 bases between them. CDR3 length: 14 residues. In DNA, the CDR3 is TGTGCCAGCACCACTCGGAGGGGTGAGACTGAAGCTTTCTTT. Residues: CASTTRRGETEAFF.

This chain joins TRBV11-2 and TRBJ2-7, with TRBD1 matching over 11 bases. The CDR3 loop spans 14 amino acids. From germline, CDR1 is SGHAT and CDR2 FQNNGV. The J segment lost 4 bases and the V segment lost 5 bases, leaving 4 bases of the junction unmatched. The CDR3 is CASSRTGGEYEQYF. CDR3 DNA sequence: TGTGCCAGCAGCCGGACAGGGGGCGAATACGAGCAGTACTTC.

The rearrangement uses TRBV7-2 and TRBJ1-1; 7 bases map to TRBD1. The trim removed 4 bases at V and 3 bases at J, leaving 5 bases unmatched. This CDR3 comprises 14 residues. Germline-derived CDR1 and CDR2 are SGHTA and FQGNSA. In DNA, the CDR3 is TGTGCCAGCAGCTCCCGACAGGGATACACTGAAGCTTTCTTT. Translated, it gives CASSSRQGYTEAFF. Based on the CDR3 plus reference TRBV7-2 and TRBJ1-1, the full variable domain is GAGVSQSPSNKVTEKGKDVELRCDPISGHTALYWYRQSLGQGLEFLIYFQGNSAPDKSGLPSDRFSAERTGGSVSTLTIQRTQQEDSAVYLCASSSRQGYTEAFFGQGTRLTVV.